The subject of this entry is one TCR beta chain. Its antigen remains unidentified. There are no base qualities to consult, and no much larger clone falls within one base. The immunoSEQ Assay, a bias-controlled multiplex PCR, was used to amplify TCRbeta CDR3 regions from genomic DNA. On the authors' methods: Within the assay, amplification of reference gene primers was used to estimate how many nucleated cells each sample contained. Sequence reads were collapsed and filtered to measure the absolute abundance of every unique TCRbeta CDR3 rearrangement. For each sample, productive Simpson clonality was calculated as the square root of Simpson's diversity index over productive rearrangements. Imported from immuneACCESS, the table was reduced by TCRdb to in-frame sequences with V and J called. These copies leave out some clones; in studies compared against another copy, an unresolved V gene accounts for under half, and the cause of the remainder is not known. That table is the source of V, J and clone size, and D and trimming were worked out from the DNA. This sample comprises about 170,000 clones, around 84% of them detected only once. The ten largest clones take up around 0.63% of the sample.

One collaborating source in Seattle enrolled patients while the patients were actively infected and followed the patients over time throughout the course of disease. Each collaborating institution followed its own protocols to collect whole blood in K2EDTA tubes. Collaborator samples were shipped for TCRbeta analysis as frozen whole blood, isolated PBMCs, or DNA extracted from either sample type. This entry comes from a study of blood T cell repertoires in COVID-19 (dated by TCRdb to about 2020). For the study in its entirety: The collaborator samples originated in the United States, Italy and Spain and spanned the acute and convalescent phases of COVID-19. The material from the prospective study consisted of cDNA or gDNA derived from T cells, B-cell-depleted T cells, or PBMCs. Deeply sampled blood TCRbeta repertoires from subjects exposed to, actively infected with, or recovered from COVID-19 were included in the dataset. A freely available public database, intended as a resource for researchers studying the immune response to SARS-CoV-2, is where the repertoires were released. The samples were drawn from the first 160 participants of the ongoing ImmuneRACE study and from 1,254 subjects provided by 6 global collaborators. The sample metadata nearly always contained a de-identified subject ID, COVID-19 status, age in years and sex. Where available, HLA class I and class II types were obtained from metadata supplied by the sample provider rather than from assay-based typing.

Overall study results and their limits: The quantity of clinical and demographic metadata differed by source and by participant and was supplied without curation.

Looking up the germline V gene (reference sequence) yields CDR1 MNHEY and CDR2 SMNVEV. Its CDR3 holds 12 amino acids, cysteine through phenylalanine. The CDR3 DNA has 36 bases and is translated from base 1. The junction shows trimming of 2 bases on V and 6 bases on J, plus 8 bases between the germline ends. Sequenced material: peripheral blood. The sequence is built from TRBV27 and TRBJ2-7; TRBD2 might be the D gene, on 5 matching bases. The TCR originated in a man in his 60s with COVID-19, enrolled during active disease. The CDR3 protein sequence reads: CASSLEGGEQYF. The DNA sequence reads TGTGCCAGCAGTTTAGAAGGAGGCGAGCAGTACTTC.